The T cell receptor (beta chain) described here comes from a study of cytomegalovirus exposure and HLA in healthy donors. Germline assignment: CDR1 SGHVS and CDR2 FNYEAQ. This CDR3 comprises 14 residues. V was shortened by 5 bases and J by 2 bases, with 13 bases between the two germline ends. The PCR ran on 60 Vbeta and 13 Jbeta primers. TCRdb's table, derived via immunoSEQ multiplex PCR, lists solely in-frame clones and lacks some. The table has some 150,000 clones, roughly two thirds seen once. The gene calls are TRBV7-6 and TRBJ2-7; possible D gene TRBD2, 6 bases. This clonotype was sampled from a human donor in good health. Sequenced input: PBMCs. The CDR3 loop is CASSPLAGTYEQYF. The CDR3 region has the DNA TGTGCCAGCAGCCCTCTTGCGGGGACCTACGAGCAGTACTTC.